This entry is about one TCR beta chain. This CDR3 is also generated by other DNA sequences in the sample. This sample is drawn from a study of shared clonotypes between healthy human individuals. The DNA input per sorted-subset replicate PCR was 200 ng, corresponding to roughly 30,000 T cell genomes. The protocol was immunoSEQ multiplex PCR, while the TCRdb copy is restricted to in-frame clones and leaves out a portion. The sample holds approximately 1,500,000 clones, about 98% seen once. Germline CDR1 and CDR2: SGHRS and YFSETQ. This CDR3 region has 14 residues. Trimming took 0 bases from V and 0 from J, leaving 7 bases between them. Recent acute infections and vaccinations were absent in the healthy HIV-negative adult donors.

Sequenced material: naive CD4+ T cells sorted from blood. Noted subset: CD45RA+ positively selected. This chain links TRBV5-1 with TRBJ2-7; no definite D call. This TCR was sampled from a man in his thirties or forties in good health. The CDR3 loop reads CASSLGTDSYEQYF. Here the CDR3 DNA reads TGCGCCAGCAGCTTGGGAACAGACTCCTACGAGCAGTACTTC. The full variable domain, its missing parts supplied by reference TRBV5-1 and TRBJ2-7, is KAGVTQTPRYLIKTRGQQVTLSCSPISGHRSVSWYQQTPGQGLQFLFEYFSETQRNKGNFPGRFSGRQFSNSRSEMNVSTLELGDSALYLCASSLGTDSYEQYFGPGTRLTVT.